One T cell receptor (beta chain) is described in this entry. The table came from immunoSEQ multiplex PCR; TCRdb's copy has only in-frame clones and leaves some out. The data contain roughly 66,000 clones, 82% of them seen just once; the ten biggest clones take up more than 6.5%. This specimen comes from a study of blood T cell repertoires in COVID-19. The CDR3 runs to 16 residues. Trimming shortened V by 2 bases and J by 7 bases, and 18 bases separated the two germline ends. Per the germline V gene, CDR1 is MNHEY and CDR2 is SVGEGT. This rearrangement joins TRBV6-2 or TRBV6-3 to TRBJ1-5, with a weak D call TRBD1 (5 bases). Input material: peripheral blood. This sequence was found in a man aged 60-69 years with acute or convalescent COVID-19. The chain's CDR3 is CASSYITRGSGQPQHF. Here the CDR3 DNA reads TGTGCCAGCAGTTACATTACCCGGGGGAGCGGACAGCCCCAGCATTTT.